These T cell receptor beta chains were read from a single sample in a study of blood T cell repertoires in COVID-19. Sequencing was performed with immunoSEQ multiplex PCR; in TCRdb, only in-frame clones are kept and a portion is missing. The sample lists 270,000 or so clones; just under 90% were seen once. The sample comprised peripheral blood. The origin of the receptors is a woman under 40 with COVID-19, enrolled during active disease. The CDR3 runs from the conserved cysteine through the conserved F or W. The D gene is left open where the match is weak. Only part of the rows carry a size: once, few, many, or a class if the clone is expanded.

abundance: .
v_gene: TRBV30
d_gene: .
j_gene: TRBJ1-2
CDR3nt: TGTGCCTGGAGTGTACTCGACAGGTACTATGGCTACACCTTC
CDR3aa: CAWSVLDRYYGYTF

abundance: .
v_gene: TRBV2
d_gene: .
j_gene: TRBJ2-5
CDR3nt: TGTGCCAGCAGTGAATTCGGGGGGCTTCCCGAGACCCAGTACTTC
CDR3aa: CASSEFGGLPETQYF

abundance: few
v_gene: TRBV2
d_gene: TRBD1
j_gene: TRBJ2-2
CDR3nt: TGTGCCAGCAAGGGACAGGGGACCGGGGAGCTGTTTTTT
CDR3aa: CASKGQGTGELFF

abundance: .
v_gene: TRBV5-1
d_gene: .
j_gene: TRBJ1-1
CDR3nt: TGCGCCAGCTCACCCGGTGGGGGGGAGGGTAGAGTAGGCACTGAAGCTTTCTTT
CDR3aa: CASSPGGGEGRVGTEAFF

abundance: .
v_gene: TRBV24-1
d_gene: TRBD1
j_gene: TRBJ2-3
CDR3nt: TGTGCCACCAGTGATTTGACAGGGACAGCCGGACGCACAGATACGCAGTATTTT
CDR3aa: CATSDLTGTAGRTDTQYF

abundance: .
v_gene: TRBV4-2
d_gene: TRBD2
j_gene: TRBJ2-1
CDR3nt: TGTGCCAGCAGAGCGGGGGGCCATTGGGATGAGCAGTTCTTC
CDR3aa: CASRAGGHWDEQFF

abundance: .
v_gene: TRBV3-1/TRBV3-2
d_gene: TRBD1
j_gene: TRBJ1-4
CDR3nt: TGTGCCAGCAGCCAACCCTTCGGGACAGGCAGGGAAAAACTGTTTTTT
CDR3aa: CASSQPFGTGREKLFF

abundance: .
v_gene: TRBV2
d_gene: TRBD2
j_gene: TRBJ2-7
CDR3nt: TGTGCCAGCAGTGAAGGAGCCGCGGGGGGGCAGCGAGAGCAGTACTTC
CDR3aa: CASSEGAAGGQREQYF

abundance: .
v_gene: TRBV5-1
d_gene: .
j_gene: TRBJ2-7
CDR3nt: TGCGCCAGCAGCAAAGGAGGGACCCTCGAAGAGCAGTACTTC
CDR3aa: CASSKGGTLEEQYF

abundance: .
v_gene: TRBV3-1/TRBV3-2
d_gene: TRBD1
j_gene: TRBJ1-2
CDR3nt: TGTGCCAGCAGCCAAGACAGGGGGTCTTCGTATGGCTACACCTTC
CDR3aa: CASSQDRGSSYGYTF

abundance: .
v_gene: TRBV2
d_gene: TRBD1
j_gene: TRBJ1-5
CDR3nt: TGTGCCAGCAGGCCGGACAGGGGGACCGATAGCAATCAGCCCCAGCATTTT
CDR3aa: CASRPDRGTDSNQPQHF

abundance: .
v_gene: TRBV4-1
d_gene: TRBD2
j_gene: TRBJ2-2
CDR3nt: TGCGCCAGCAGCCCCTCTGGGAGGGTAGCCGGGGAGCTGTTTTTT
CDR3aa: CASSPSGRVAGELFF

abundance: once
v_gene: TRBV4-1
d_gene: .
j_gene: TRBJ2-7
CDR3nt: TGCGCCAGCAGCCAGACAGCCTTTCTAGTCCACGAGCAGTACTTC
CDR3aa: CASSQTAFLVHEQYF

abundance: .
v_gene: TRBV19
d_gene: .
j_gene: TRBJ1-1
CDR3nt: TGTGCCAGCCGAGGGTTGATGAACACTGAAGCTTTCTTT
CDR3aa: CASRGLMNTEAFF

abundance: .
v_gene: TRBV9
d_gene: .
j_gene: TRBJ2-3
CDR3nt: TGTGCCAGCAGCGTAGGCAGAGGAGATACGCAGTATTTT
CDR3aa: CASSVGRGDTQYF

abundance: .
v_gene: TRBV5-4
d_gene: .
j_gene: TRBJ1-3
CDR3nt: TGTGCCAGCAGCTTGGGCAGGGGTTCTGGAAACACCATATATTTT
CDR3aa: CASSLGRGSGNTIYF

abundance: once
v_gene: TRBV7-9
d_gene: .
j_gene: TRBJ2-7
CDR3nt: TGTGCCAGCAGCTTAGTGGCGCCAGGGGATGTGAAAGGCGAGCAGTACTTC
CDR3aa: CASSLVAPGDVKGEQYF

abundance: .
v_gene: TRBV18
d_gene: .
j_gene: TRBJ2-2
CDR3nt: TGTGCCAGCTCACCAGCGTCCACCGGGGAGCTGTTTTTT
CDR3aa: CASSPASTGELFF

abundance: .
v_gene: TRBV27
d_gene: .
j_gene: TRBJ1-2
CDR3nt: TGTGCCAGCAGTCCCGACGGGGGTTCGCACTTCGATGGCTACACCTTC
CDR3aa: CASSPDGGSHFDGYTF

abundance: .
v_gene: TRBV18
d_gene: .
j_gene: TRBJ1-1
CDR3nt: TGTGCCAGCTCACCAGTCCTACCCACCCTATATAACACTGAAGCTTTCTTT
CDR3aa: CASSPVLPTLYNTEAFF

abundance: .
v_gene: TRBV10-1
d_gene: TRBD2
j_gene: TRBJ2-1
CDR3nt: TGCGCCAGCAGTGATTATAGCGGGGGTTCCTACAATGAGCAGTTCTTC
CDR3aa: CASSDYSGGSYNEQFF

abundance: .
v_gene: TRBV6-2/TRBV6-3
d_gene: .
j_gene: TRBJ1-1
CDR3nt: TGTGCCAGCAGTTCCTTGAACAGGGCGAACACTGAAGCTTTCTTT
CDR3aa: CASSSLNRANTEAFF

abundance: .
v_gene: TRBV5-1
d_gene: TRBD2
j_gene: TRBJ2-3
CDR3nt: TGCGCCAGCAGCCCGGGGGGGAGCACAGATACGCAGTATTTT
CDR3aa: CASSPGGSTDTQYF

abundance: .
v_gene: TRBV2
d_gene: TRBD1
j_gene: TRBJ1-1
CDR3nt: TGTGCCAGCACCACGGACAGGACGGTAGCTGAAGCTTTCTTT
CDR3aa: CASTTDRTVAEAFF

abundance: .
v_gene: TRBV7-8
d_gene: .
j_gene: TRBJ1-1
CDR3nt: TGTGCCAGCAGCGCCCCACCGGGAGGACTATCGGGGACTGAAGCTTTCTTT
CDR3aa: CASSAPPGGLSGTEAFF

abundance: .
v_gene: TRBV7-9
d_gene: TRBD1
j_gene: TRBJ1-2
CDR3nt: TGTGCCAGCAGCTCACAGGGGGTTGGGAGAGGCTACACCTTC
CDR3aa: CASSSQGVGRGYTF

abundance: .
v_gene: TRBV5-4
d_gene: TRBD1
j_gene: TRBJ2-7
CDR3nt: TGTGCCAGCAGCTGGGGACAGGGAAGCAACGAGCAGTACTTC
CDR3aa: CASSWGQGSNEQYF

abundance: .
v_gene: TRBV3-1/TRBV3-2
d_gene: TRBD2
j_gene: TRBJ2-5
CDR3nt: TGTGCCAGCAGCCTCTATAGCGGGGGGGTGGAAGAGACCCAGTACTTC
CDR3aa: CASSLYSGGVEETQYF

abundance: .
v_gene: TRBV2
d_gene: .
j_gene: TRBJ2-1
CDR3nt: TGTGCCAGCAGGGAACTAGGGGTCCTGTACAATGAGCAGTTCTTC
CDR3aa: CASRELGVLYNEQFF

abundance: once
v_gene: TRBV19
d_gene: .
j_gene: TRBJ1-5
CDR3nt: TGTGCCAGTAGTATTTACAGGGAGAGGAGTCAGCCCCAGCATTTT
CDR3aa: CASSIYRERSQPQHF

abundance: .
v_gene: TRBV28
d_gene: .
j_gene: TRBJ1-5
CDR3nt: TGTGCCAGCAGGCGCTCGACAGGCATGGGTCAGCCCCAGCATTTT
CDR3aa: CASRRSTGMGQPQHF

abundance: .
v_gene: TRBV3-1/TRBV3-2
d_gene: .
j_gene: TRBJ1-1
CDR3nt: TGTGCCAGCAGACCCACAGGGTTGACTGAAGCTTTCTTT
CDR3aa: CASRPTGLTEAFF

abundance: few
v_gene: TRBV28
d_gene: .
j_gene: TRBJ1-1
CDR3nt: TGTGCCAGCAGTCTCAATACAGGGCGGAACACTGAAGCTTTCTTT
CDR3aa: CASSLNTGRNTEAFF

abundance: few
v_gene: TRBV6-2/TRBV6-3
d_gene: .
j_gene: TRBJ2-1
CDR3nt: TGTGCCAGCAGCCCAGCTGGCGGGGTGAATGAGCAGTTCTTC
CDR3aa: CASSPAGGVNEQFF

abundance: .
v_gene: TRBV2
d_gene: TRBD2
j_gene: TRBJ2-2
CDR3nt: TGTGCCAGCTGGACTAGCACCACCGGGGAGCTGTTTTTT
CDR3aa: CASWTSTTGELFF

abundance: .
v_gene: TRBV5-1
d_gene: TRBD2
j_gene: TRBJ2-1
CDR3nt: TGCGCCAGCAGCTGGGGACCGACTAGCGGGAATGAGCAGTTCTTC
CDR3aa: CASSWGPTSGNEQFF

abundance: .
v_gene: TRBV10-3
d_gene: TRBD1
j_gene: TRBJ1-1
CDR3nt: TGTGCCATCAGTGAATGGGGACAGGGGGACACTGAAGCTTTCTTT
CDR3aa: CAISEWGQGDTEAFF

abundance: .
v_gene: TRBV2
d_gene: TRBD1
j_gene: TRBJ1-6
CDR3nt: TGTGCCAGCAGATTCACCACAGGGGGCGGGAATTCACCCCTCCACTTT
CDR3aa: CASRFTTGGGNSPLHF

abundance: .
v_gene: TRBV2
d_gene: TRBD2
j_gene: TRBJ2-3
CDR3nt: TGTGCCAGCAGACCGAGACTAGCGGGAACAGATACGCAGTATTTT
CDR3aa: CASRPRLAGTDTQYF

abundance: .
v_gene: TRBV7-9
d_gene: TRBD1
j_gene: TRBJ1-3
CDR3nt: TGTGCCAGCAGCGGCGCGCCGGGACAGCCTGGAAACACCATATATTTT
CDR3aa: CASSGAPGQPGNTIYF

abundance: once
v_gene: TRBV7-8
d_gene: .
j_gene: TRBJ1-5
CDR3nt: TGTGCCAGCAGCTTAGGCCAGGGGCGAGGTCAGCCCCAGCATTTT
CDR3aa: CASSLGQGRGQPQHF

abundance: .
v_gene: TRBV29-1
d_gene: .
j_gene: TRBJ1-1
CDR3nt: TGCAGCGTTAGGGGCGTCTTCCCCAACACTGAAGCTTTCTTT
CDR3aa: CSVRGVFPNTEAFF

abundance: .
v_gene: TRBV5-1
d_gene: TRBD2
j_gene: TRBJ2-3
CDR3nt: TGCGCCAGCACCGGGACTAGCGGGGTCCCGGGCCCAGATACGCAGTATTTT
CDR3aa: CASTGTSGVPGPDTQYF

abundance: .
v_gene: TRBV21-1
d_gene: .
j_gene: TRBJ1-2
CDR3nt: TGTGCCAGCAGCAAAGTGCGGTTTACGGACTATGGCTACACCTTC
CDR3aa: CASSKVRFTDYGYTF

abundance: .
v_gene: TRBV11-2
d_gene: .
j_gene: TRBJ1-1
CDR3nt: TGTGCCAGCAGCTCCGGCGCCGGGACTGAAGCTTTCTTT
CDR3aa: CASSSGAGTEAFF

abundance: .
v_gene: TRBV19
d_gene: TRBD1
j_gene: TRBJ1-6
CDR3nt: TGTGCCAGTAGTATGGACAGGGATTCACCCCTCCACTTT
CDR3aa: CASSMDRDSPLHF

abundance: few
v_gene: TRBV5-1
d_gene: .
j_gene: TRBJ2-7
CDR3nt: TGCGCCAGCAGCTTGATGAGCCAGGAAGACGAGCAGTACTTC
CDR3aa: CASSLMSQEDEQYF

abundance: .
v_gene: TRBV21-1
d_gene: .
j_gene: TRBJ2-7
CDR3nt: TGTGCCAGCAGCAAAATCTGCCGGGGGGGATACGAGCAGTACTTC
CDR3aa: CASSKICRGGYEQYF

abundance: .
v_gene: TRBV19
d_gene: TRBD1
j_gene: TRBJ1-1
CDR3nt: TGTGCCAGTAGTAGTACAGGGGGGAACACTGAAGCTTTCTTT
CDR3aa: CASSSTGGNTEAFF

abundance: .
v_gene: TRBV7-9
d_gene: .
j_gene: TRBJ1-5
CDR3nt: TGTGCCAGCAGCTTAGCGCTTCACGGAGATTCTGATCAGCCCCAGCATTTT
CDR3aa: CASSLALHGDSDQPQHF

abundance: .
v_gene: TRBV7-2
d_gene: TRBD2
j_gene: TRBJ2-3
CDR3nt: TGTGCCAGCAGCCCCACGGGGGGGGGAGATACGCAGTATTTT
CDR3aa: CASSPTGGGDTQYF

abundance: once
v_gene: TRBV11-3
d_gene: .
j_gene: TRBJ2-3
CDR3nt: TGTGCCAGCAGCCCCCCTAGCACAGATACGCAGTATTTT
CDR3aa: CASSPPSTDTQYF

abundance: .
v_gene: TRBV19
d_gene: .
j_gene: TRBJ1-2
CDR3nt: TGTGCCAGTAGTATAGGGCAGGGGATCGCTAACTATGGCTACACCTTC
CDR3aa: CASSIGQGIANYGYTF

abundance: .
v_gene: TRBV3-1/TRBV3-2
d_gene: .
j_gene: TRBJ2-5
CDR3nt: TGTGCCAGCAGCCAAGCCCAGGGTCAAGAGACCCAGTACTTC
CDR3aa: CASSQAQGQETQYF

abundance: .
v_gene: TRBV6-5
d_gene: .
j_gene: TRBJ1-5
CDR3nt: TGTGCCAGCAGTATACAGGGTCTCAATCAGCCCCAGCATTTT
CDR3aa: CASSIQGLNQPQHF

abundance: .
v_gene: TRBV5-1
d_gene: TRBD1
j_gene: TRBJ1-2
CDR3nt: TGCGCCAGCAGCTTACAGGGGGCTGAAGACTATGGCTACACCTTC
CDR3aa: CASSLQGAEDYGYTF

abundance: few
v_gene: TRBV4-2
d_gene: TRBD2
j_gene: TRBJ2-7
CDR3nt: TGTGCCAGCAGCCAAGGCCAAGCGGGGGTCTTCGAGCAGTACTTC
CDR3aa: CASSQGQAGVFEQYF

abundance: .
v_gene: TRBV12-5
d_gene: .
j_gene: TRBJ1-5
CDR3nt: TGTGCTAGTGGTTTAGAGGGCCCCCAGCATTTT
CDR3aa: CASGLEGPQHF

abundance: .
v_gene: TRBV19
d_gene: .
j_gene: TRBJ2-1
CDR3nt: TGTGCCAGTAGTATCGGGGACAATGAGCAGTTCTTC
CDR3aa: CASSIGDNEQFF

abundance: .
v_gene: TRBV12-3/TRBV12-4
d_gene: .
j_gene: TRBJ2-3
CDR3nt: TGTGCCAGCAGTTTCACTGGAGATACGCAGTATTTT
CDR3aa: CASSFTGDTQYF